This TCR beta chain came from a study of OX40 agonist ivuxolimab in advanced cancers. Study at large: Patients with hepatocellular carcinoma, melanoma, renal cell or head and neck cancer made up the dose-escalation patients.

CDR1 and CDR2 (germline): MNHEY, SMNVEV (reference sequence). V shed 3 bases, J shed 0 bases, and the junction held 1 base outside the gene matches. This CDR3 region has 14 residues. Whole-study results and caveats: Some nonresponders likewise displayed low normalized T-cell clonal expansion.

Concerning this clone: Antigen specificity is unknown.

The table came from immunoSEQ multiplex PCR; TCRdb's copy has only in-frame clones and leaves some out. The data hold just over 90,000 clones, with around nine tenths observed a single time. Sequencing used CD4+ or CD8+ T cells sorted from blood, obtained in a trial of the OX40 agonist ivuxolimab. This TCR derives from an adult with an advanced solid tumor such as melanoma, head and neck, liver or kidney cancer. The J gene is TRBJ1-1, the V gene TRBV27; TRBD1 matches at 7 bases. CDR3 sequence reads: CASSLTGLNTEAFF. In DNA form, the CDR3 reads TGTGCCAGCAGTTTGACAGGGTTGAACACTGAAGCTTTCTTT.